These T cell receptor beta chains were read from a single sample in a study of blood T cells in healthy people across ages. Using its own MiXCR run on the 5' RACE reads, TCRdb lists one record per CDR3 protein. Of 630,000 or so distinct CDR3 sequences listed, 32% are singletons. The sequenced sample was blood. The receptors were sampled from a woman of 80 years or more in good health. CDR3s leave out the opening cysteine and the closing phenylalanine or tryptophan. The order of the fields is V gene, J gene, CDR3 protein.

v_gene: TRBV5-1
j_gene: TRBJ1-6
CDR3aa: ASSLVRDGISPLH

v_gene: TRBV15
j_gene: TRBJ1-5
CDR3aa: ATSSDGTGLNQPQH

v_gene: TRBV11-2
j_gene: TRBJ2-1
CDR3aa: ASSLDWASGIEQF

v_gene: TRBV28
j_gene: TRBJ2-5
CDR3aa: ASRDSGGRETQY

v_gene: TRBV7-9
j_gene: TRBJ2-1
CDR3aa: ASSLITSEQF

v_gene: TRBV7-2
j_gene: TRBJ2-5
CDR3aa: ASNWGAGETQY

v_gene: TRBV27
j_gene: TRBJ2-1
CDR3aa: ASRSWYNEQF

v_gene: TRBV6-6
j_gene: TRBJ2-7
CDR3aa: ASSYSMEPNYEQY

v_gene: TRBV27
j_gene: TRBJ1-1
CDR3aa: ASSLRDRGGKNTEAF

v_gene: TRBV6-2/TRBV6-3
j_gene: TRBJ1-2
CDR3aa: ASSRDRSYGYT

v_gene: TRBV27
j_gene: TRBJ2-7
CDR3aa: ASSLEGRAYEQY

v_gene: TRBV11-3
j_gene: TRBJ2-7
CDR3aa: ASSSYGRGEQY

v_gene: TRBV7-2
j_gene: TRBJ2-3
CDR3aa: ASSIRGRGTDTQY

v_gene: TRBV11-2
j_gene: TRBJ1-2
CDR3aa: ASRPGDYGYT

v_gene: TRBV7-9
j_gene: TRBJ2-1
CDR3aa: ASRRVGSNNEQF

v_gene: TRBV6-2/TRBV6-3
j_gene: TRBJ1-5
CDR3aa: ASSYGFSAAINQPQH

v_gene: TRBV7-8
j_gene: TRBJ2-1
CDR3aa: ASSLEFASIEQF

v_gene: TRBV6-4
j_gene: TRBJ2-3
CDR3aa: ASSDSRGAEDTQY

v_gene: TRBV7-9
j_gene: -
CDR3aa: ASSFGKETQY

v_gene: TRBV6-2/TRBV6-3
j_gene: TRBJ2-7
CDR3aa: ASSYAQGGVYEQY

v_gene: TRBV5-6
j_gene: TRBJ2-2
CDR3aa: ASSPGTGGGRKRWELF

v_gene: TRBV7-2
j_gene: TRBJ2-3
CDR3aa: ASSLGTSMLVADTQY

v_gene: TRBV7-3
j_gene: TRBJ1-2
CDR3aa: ASSSGQGAFGGYT

v_gene: TRBV6-2/TRBV6-3
j_gene: TRBJ2-1
CDR3aa: ASRPPPQASGEQF

v_gene: TRBV10-3
j_gene: TRBJ2-5
CDR3aa: ATLEGYQPQETQY

v_gene: TRBV7-3
j_gene: TRBJ2-5
CDR3aa: ASSSQHEGGQETQY

v_gene: TRBV5-1
j_gene: TRBJ2-1
CDR3aa: ASSPGLAGNEQF

v_gene: TRBV19
j_gene: TRBJ2-1
CDR3aa: ASTTSQGLGEQF

v_gene: TRBV7-2
j_gene: TRBJ1-1
CDR3aa: ASSFQGTDTEAF

v_gene: TRBV7-2
j_gene: TRBJ1-5
CDR3aa: ASSFYVDGNQPQH

v_gene: TRBV29-1
j_gene: TRBJ1-2
CDR3aa: SVDPGTSSGYT

v_gene: TRBV10-3
j_gene: TRBJ2-7
CDR3aa: ASAGGGYEQY

v_gene: TRBV14
j_gene: TRBJ2-1
CDR3aa: ASSQEDALNEQF

v_gene: TRBV12-3/TRBV12-4
j_gene: TRBJ1-2
CDR3aa: ASSFAGDYYGYT

v_gene: TRBV20-1
j_gene: TRBJ2-1
CDR3aa: SARAPGQGADEQF

v_gene: TRBV20-1
j_gene: TRBJ1-5
CDR3aa: SANAAGGGDLSNQPQH

v_gene: TRBV6-5
j_gene: TRBJ2-1
CDR3aa: ASTTSTEQF

v_gene: TRBV20-1
j_gene: TRBJ2-5
CDR3aa: SARDPGQGNWETQY

v_gene: TRBV5-1
j_gene: TRBJ1-4
CDR3aa: ASRFGQGSNEKLF

v_gene: TRBV20-1
j_gene: TRBJ1-5
CDR3aa: SAQGQGVQSQPQH

v_gene: TRBV5-1
j_gene: TRBJ2-2
CDR3aa: ASSLQGGDTGELF

v_gene: TRBV20-1
j_gene: TRBJ1-2
CDR3aa: SAKGAPNGYT